There are many counts of the clone carrying this TCR beta chain. These data come from a study of regulatory T cells in long-lasting Graves disease. To make TCR beta libraries, researchers used iRepertoire HTBI primers and Arm-PCR of CDR3 regions. TCRdb passed the multiplex PCR reads through MiXCR, listing each CDR3 protein once. Among some 300,000 distinct CDR3 sequences listed, 20% to 25% were seen once. Described time point: persistent/refractory GD, antithyroid drugs over 5 years with positive TRAb. Construction of the TCR library relied on RNA isolated from PBMCs. Under American Thyroid Association guidelines, Graves' disease was diagnosed. The authors drew approximately 10 milliliters of peripheral blood into EDTA tubes. The sequence was collected from a female donor with Graves disease. The specimen was peripheral blood mononuclear cells (PBMCs), collected when the disease was refractory, from a patient treated with antithyroid drugs.

The CDR3 DNA reads as TGTGCCAGTAGTATTGGGGACAGGGGACAGCCCCAGCATTTT. Encoded protein: CASSIGDRGQPQHF. This chain links TRBV19 with TRBJ1-5; 10 positions match TRBD1. J gave up 7 bases and V 3 bases, and 3 bases lay outside the gene matches. Germline loops: CDR1 LNHDA, CDR2 SQIVND (reference sequence). The CDR3 length is 14 residues.